This entry lists 12 T cell receptor beta chains sequenced from one sample in a study of blood T cell repertoires in COVID-19. Profiled with immunoSEQ multiplex PCR; TCRdb holds only in-frame clones, not every one. The table records 150,000 to 200,000 clones, about 88% of them present only once. Sequences were obtained from peripheral blood. The receptors were sampled from a man in his late teens or twenties who had recovered from COVID-19.

The sample holds one count of this clone. The chain is built from TRBV5-4 and TRBJ2-5, with 7 positions matching TRBD1. CDR1 SGHNT and CDR2 YYREEE come from the germline V gene (reference sequence). J gave up 4 bases and V 4 bases, and 7 bases lay outside the gene matches. The CDR3 extends over 14 amino acids. CDR3 loop: CASSPGQVVETQYF. The CDR3, as DNA: TGTGCCAGCAGCCCCGGACAGGTAGTAGAGACCCAGTACTTC.

The chain uses TRBV19 and TRBJ2-6; D possibly corresponds to TRBD2 (5 bases). The germline V gene encodes CDR1 LNHDA and CDR2 SQIVND (reference sequence). The CDR3 has 18 amino acids. The V end lost 7 bases, the J end lost 0 bases, and 19 bases lay between the germline ends. This CDR3 is CASTLSGKLDSGANVLTF. CDR3 DNA sequence: TGTGCCAGTACCCTGAGCGGCAAATTAGACTCTGGGGCCAACGTCCTGACTTTC. The whole variable domain, filled in from reference TRBV19 and TRBJ2-6, reads DGGITQSPKYLFRKEGQNVTLSCEQNLNHDAMYWYRQDPGQGLRLIYYSQIVNDFQKGDIAEGYSVSREKKESFPLTVTSAQKNPTAFYLCASTLSGKLDSGANVLTFGAGSRLTVL.

The rearrangement uses TRBV5-3 and TRBJ2-7, with 8 bases fitting TRBD1. TRBV5-3 is identified as an open reading frame with a role that is uncertain. The CDR3 has 15 residues. J lost 4 bases, V lost 4 bases, and 10 bases had no gene match. In DNA form, the CDR3 reads TGTGCCAGAAGCAGCGGATATGGACAGGGATACGAGCAGTACTTC. The encoded protein is CARSSGYGQGYEQYF.

The gene calls are TRBV6-5 and TRBJ2-5; possible D gene TRBD1, 6 bases. V was shortened by 0 bases and J by 1 base, with 9 bases between the two germline ends. The CDR3 is 15 amino acids. The germline V gene encodes CDR1 MNHEY and CDR2 SVGAGI. CDR3 sequence: CASSYSIGGQETQYF. The CDR3 nucleotides read TGTGCCAGCAGTTACTCGATAGGGGGCCAAGAGACCCAGTACTTC.

This clone was counted a few times. The chain recombines TRBV2 with TRBJ1-6, with 9 bases matching TRBD1. Germline V gene sequence: CDR1 SNHLY, CDR2 FYNNEI. This CDR3 has 18 amino acids. The ends lost 4 bases at V and 0 bases at J; junction bases unmatched: 7. The CDR3 bases are TGTGCCAGCAGTGTTACAGGGGGCGGGAGCTCCTATAATTCACCCCTCCACTTT. Translation: CASSVTGGGSSYNSPLHF.

This chain links TRBV6-5 with TRBJ1-4, with D possibly matching TRBD1 (5 bases). Per germline, CDR1 MNHEY and CDR2 SVGAGI. V lost 0 bases, J lost 8 bases, and 10 bases lay in between. The CDR3 has 14 residues. The DNA of the CDR3 is TGTGCCAGCAGTTACTCGCGGGACGGAGAAAAACTGTTTTTT. Its protein product is CASSYSRDGEKLFF.

The genes are TRBV28 and TRBJ2-1; 10 bases match TRBD2. The trim removed 6 bases at V and 7 bases at J, leaving 9 bases unmatched. The V gene's germline CDR1 is MDHEN and CDR2 SYDVKM. The CDR3 is 15 residues long. The CDR3 region is CASRSQAGGLNEQFF. In DNA form, the CDR3 reads TGTGCCAGCAGAAGTCAAGCGGGAGGGCTGAATGAGCAGTTCTTC.

V and J are TRBV7-2 and TRBJ1-2; a possible D gene is TRBD1 (5 bases). Trimming stripped 0 bases from V and 6 bases from J, with 5 bases between. The CDR3 spans 12 residues. Germline CDR1 and CDR2: SGHTA and FQGNSA. CDR3 protein: CASSLAQDGYTF. As DNA, the CDR3 is TGTGCCAGCAGCTTAGCACAGGATGGCTACACCTTC. The full variable domain, completed using reference TRBV7-2 and TRBJ1-2, is GAGVSQSPSNKVTEKGKDVELRCDPISGHTALYWYRQSLGQGLEFLIYFQGNSAPDKSGLPSDRFSAERTGGSVSTLTIQRTQQEDSAVYLCASSLAQDGYTFGSGTRLTVV.

The count of this clone is one. This chain uses TRBV3-1 (or the pseudogene TRBV3-2) with TRBJ1-2; 9 bases align to TRBD1. V shed 4 bases and J 5 bases; nucleotides not matched to a gene: 17. From germline, CDR1 is LGHDT and CDR2 YNNKEL (reference sequence). The CDR3 extends over 18 amino acids. The CDR3 is CASSRRYLTDRGFYGYTF. The CDR3 nucleotides read TGTGCCAGCAGCCGACGATACCTAACGGACAGGGGATTTTATGGCTACACCTTC.

Concerning this clone itself: A read error may produce the germline difference seen at one junction end. This chain links TRBV7-8 with TRBJ2-5; 9 nucleotides line up with TRBD1. CDR3 size: 15 residues. CDR1 and CDR2 (germline): SGHVS, FQNEAQ. The CDR3 loop reads CASSLVQTGGEAQYF. The CDR3 bases are TGTGCCAGCAGCTTAGTTCAGACAGGGGGAGAGGCCCAGTACTTC.

V gene TRBV6-2 or TRBV6-3 combines with J gene TRBJ1-5; 8 bases align to TRBD1. Losses at the gene ends were 5 bases for V and 6 bases for J; bases not matched to a gene: 6. In germline, CDR1 is MNHEY, CDR2 SVGEGT. The CDR3 extends over 14 amino acids. The CDR3 loop reads CASSPTGASQPQHF. CDR3 DNA sequence: TGTGCCAGCAGTCCGACAGGGGCAAGTCAGCCCCAGCATTTT.

The rearrangement joins TRBV30 to TRBJ1-5; no reliable D call. Trimming left V 3 bases short and J 0 bases short, with 15 bases between. The CDR3 is made up of 16 amino acids. The germline V gene has CDR1 GTSNPN and CDR2 SVGIG (reference sequence). Written as DNA, the CDR3 is TGTGCCTGGAGCCCTAGGACCGGAGGTAGCAATCAGCCCCAGCATTTT. This codes for CAWSPRTGGSNQPQHF.